This T cell receptor (beta chain) was identified in a study of identifying expanded T cells in peripheral blood (dated by TCRdb to about 2019). Regarding the study in general: Four technical replicates, made by sequencing separate aliquots from the same pool of genomic DNA, were compared pairwise. Study-level results and caveats: Variance in clone template counts between approximately two-week samples significantly increased with total template count across all healthy donors. The binomial model flagged about 1.2 differentially abundant clones between technical replicates, compared with 15 to 17 over about two weeks and 19 over approximately four weeks. Both the number of clones called differentially abundant and the false-positive rate were significantly reduced by the beta-binomial model across all healthy-donor time intervals. The authors expected that over much longer intervals, such as months to years, biological variance in healthy repertoires might increase even further.

TCRbeta CDR3 regions were profiled by bias-controlled multiplex PCR amplification of genomic DNA with the immunoSEQ Assay. From the authors' description of their analysis: The absolute abundance of each unique TCRbeta CDR3 region was quantified after sequences were collapsed and filtered. Differential abundance was tested with two models: a binomial (Fisher-equivalent) model and a beta-binomial model that adds time-dependent variance fitted from healthy donors. Clones with fewer than 5 combined templates were excluded, and clones with Benjamini-Hochberg FDR below 0.01 were called differentially abundant. Beta-binomial variance was modeled as a function of total template count across the two samples using the form v = (b*log(k)+a)^2. Imported from immuneACCESS, the table was reduced by TCRdb to in-frame sequences with V and J called. These copies leave out some clones; in studies compared against another copy, an unresolved V gene accounts for under half, and the cause of the remainder is not known. V and J calls and clone size are copied from that table; D and trimming were computed from the DNA. This sample lists about 58,000 clones; about 80% were detected once. The top ten clones comprise around a sixth of the sample.

This clone was observed a handful of times. Its binding antigen is unknown. Per-base qualities were not stored, and no clone one base away is much larger. Trimmed from V: 2 bases; trimmed from J: 7 bases; junction bases lacking a gene match: 7. Its CDR3 holds 14 amino acids, cysteine through phenylalanine. The sequence is cut down to CDR3 DNA, 42 bases in frame from base 1. CDR1 is given as SGHRS and CDR2 as YFSETQ, both from the germline V gene. During the collection period, no immune events, such as infections, were documented for the healthy donors. Blood repertoires from healthy donors were used as a training cohort for calibrating time-dependent variance in a beta-binomial model of differential abundance of T-cell clones. The training cohort was composed of some ten healthy donors, 3 female and 7 male. Donor ages ranged from about 29 to 70 years, with an average of about 44 years. Whole blood from each healthy donor was obtained from a commercial supplier and was collected at three time points roughly 14 days apart. For immunosequencing, genomic DNA was extracted from unsorted whole blood.

Specimen: blood. Recombination linked TRBV5-1 to TRBJ2-7, with 9 bases in between that match TRBD1. This clonotype originated in a person aged 18 to 75 in good health. CDR3 reads: CASSFGTGLGEQYF. The DNA sequence is given as TGCGCCAGCAGCTTCGGGACAGGGTTAGGGGAGCAGTACTTC.